The present TCR beta chain was sequenced within a study of blood T cell repertoires in COVID-19. TCRdb's copy holds only in-frame clones and misses some; the assay was immunoSEQ multiplex PCR. Of fewer than 250,000 clones in the sample, 87% are singletons; the top ten hold 5.5% to 8.5%. V lost 4 bases and J lost 4; bases outside the gene matches: 6. The CDR3 has 14 amino acids. The germline CDR1 and CDR2 sequences are LNHDA and SQIVND (reference sequence). Those enrolled, adults aged roughly 18 to 89 years, came from some 23 US areas. V and J are TRBV19 and TRBJ1-1, with 7 bases lining up with TRBD1. The TCR originated in a man between 25 and 39 years old in a cohort exposed to, infected with or recovered from COVID-19 (not recorded which). The sample consisted of PBMCs or T cells enriched from blood (not recorded which). As DNA, the CDR3 is TGTGCCAGTAGTAGACAGGGAGTAGGCACTGAAGCTTTCTTT. Protein: CASSRQGVGTEAFF.